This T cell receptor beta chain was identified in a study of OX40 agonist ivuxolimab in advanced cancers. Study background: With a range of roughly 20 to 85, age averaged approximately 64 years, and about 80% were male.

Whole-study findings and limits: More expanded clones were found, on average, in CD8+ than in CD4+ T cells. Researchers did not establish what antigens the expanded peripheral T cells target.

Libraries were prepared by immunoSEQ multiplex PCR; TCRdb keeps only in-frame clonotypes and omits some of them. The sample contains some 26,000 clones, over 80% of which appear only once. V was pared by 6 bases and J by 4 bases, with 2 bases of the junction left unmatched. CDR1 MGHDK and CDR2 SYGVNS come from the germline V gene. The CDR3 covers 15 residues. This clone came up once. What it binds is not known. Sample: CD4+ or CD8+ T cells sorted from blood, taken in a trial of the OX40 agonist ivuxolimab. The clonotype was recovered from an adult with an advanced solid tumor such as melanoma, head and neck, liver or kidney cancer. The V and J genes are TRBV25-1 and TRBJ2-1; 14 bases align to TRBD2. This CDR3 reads CASRTSGGDYNEQFF. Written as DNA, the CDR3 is TGTGCCAGCAGGACTAGCGGGGGGGATTACAATGAGCAGTTCTTC.